Each of the 14 T cell receptor beta chains below was sequenced from the same sample in a study of spatial heterogeneity in lung cancer (dated by TCRdb to between 2018 and 2020). Libraries came from 5' RACE. The listed sequencing device is NextSeq 500. In TCRdb, the public reads were trimmed at Q25 with fastp and aligned with MiXCR, with productive beta chains retained. Rows are combined by CDR3 protein, so each entry shows the most common genes and DNA. Across this sample there are 35,000 to 40,000 distinct CDR3 sequences, with under 8.5% seen only once. The ten largest clonotypes hold over 25% of the sample. The label giving this sample's time point can be read as: sample taken at primary tumor resection. The source material was PBMCs, sampled at surgery. The receptor source for this set is a female donor with early-stage non-small cell lung cancer.

This clonotype was recorded at least ten times. V is TRBV20-1 and J is TRBJ2-7; unclear D gene. This CDR3 is 14 amino acids long. V was clipped by 3 bases and J by 2 bases, with 14 bases between them. In germline, CDR1 is DFQATT, CDR2 SNEGSKA (reference sequence). As DNA, the CDR3 is TGCAGTGCTAGGAACGATAGAGACACCTACGAGCAGTACTTC. Its translation: CSARNDRDTYEQYF.

This clonotype was picked up a small number of times. This rearrangement joins TRBV7-2 to TRBJ2-7, with D hard to call. Trimming shortened V by 5 bases and J by 5 bases, and 16 bases separated the two germline ends. The CDR3 runs to 14 residues. Germline V gives CDR1 SGHTA, CDR2 FQGNSA. The CDR3 DNA is TGTGCCAGCAGCCGGTTTGGTGCTTCGCACGAGCAGTACTTC. It translates to CASSRFGASHEQYF. Together with reference TRBV7-2 and TRBJ2-7, the CDR3 gives the full variable domain: GAGVSQSPSNKVTEKGKDVELRCDPISGHTALYWYRQSLGQGLEFLIYFQGNSAPDKSGLPSDRFSAERTGGSVSTLTIQRTQQEDSAVYLCASSRFGASHEQYFGPGTRLTVT.

This clonotype was seen more than once but under ten times. In DNA, the CDR3 is TGTGCCAGCAGTCTTCGGGCTACGAACTATCCCCTCCACTTT. Translating gives CASSLRATNYPLHF. This sequence joins TRBV6-5 and TRBJ1-6, with D unresolved. The V and J ends lost 5 bases and 13 bases respectively, with 18 bases between them. The CDR3 runs 14 residues. Germline V CDR1 and CDR2: MNHEY, SVGAGI.

This clonotype has a count of ten or more. J is TRBJ1-1 and V is TRBV9; D gene uncertain. V lost 4 bases and J 4 bases, leaving 11 bases between the germline ends. Germline assignment: CDR1 SGDLS and CDR2 YYNGEE. The CDR3 has 13 residues. For the CDR3, the DNA is TGTGCCAGCAGCCCGTTTACGGGCACTGAAGCTTTCTTT. This codes for CASSPFTGTEAFF.

Only a few counts were recorded for this clonotype. The chain couples TRBV5-1 to TRBJ2-3; 13 nucleotides line up with TRBD2. The trim removed 1 base at V and 5 bases at J, leaving 7 bases unmatched. CDR1 and CDR2 (germline): SGHRS, YFSETQ. The CDR3 sequence is 17 residues long. The CDR3 here is CASSLFGTSGTGDTQYF. The CDR3 bases are TGCGCCAGCAGCTTGTTCGGGACTAGCGGGACCGGAGATACGCAGTATTTT.

The rearrangement uses TRBV18 and TRBJ2-3; no firm D call. CDR1 is KGHSH, CDR2 LQKENI, per germline. The CDR3 runs to 12 residues. V was pared by 2 bases and J by 6 bases, with 6 bases between. The CDR3 coding sequence is TGTGCCAGCTCACCATCGGCGGATACGCAGTATTTT. Protein: CASSPSADTQYF.

The table lists this clonotype with many counts. The V and J genes are TRBV12-3 or TRBV12-4 and TRBJ2-3; D ambiguous. Trimming left V 0 bases short and J 3 bases short, with 7 bases between. The CDR3 loop spans 14 amino acids. CDR3 sequence (DNA): TGTGCCAGCAGTTTAGCGGGGTGGACAGATACGCAGTATTTT. Its translation is CASSLAGWTDTQYF.

This clonotype was detected only a few times. The chain recombines TRBV14 with TRBJ2-7, with no clear D. The length of the CDR3 is 16 residues. Germline-derived CDR1 and CDR2 are SGHDN and FVKESK. Trimming pared 0 bases from V and 2 bases from J, leaving 14 bases between. The CDR3 sequence is CASSQDLDFGPYEQYF. The CDR3 region has the DNA TGTGCCAGCAGCCAAGATCTGGATTTTGGGCCCTACGAGCAGTACTTC.

This clonotype has more than one count but fewer than ten. V and J are TRBV6-1 and TRBJ1-1; D not resolved. CDR1 and CDR2 (germline): MNHNS, SASEGT. This CDR3 has 11 amino acids. Trimming shortened V by 6 bases and J by 2 bases, and 4 bases separated the two germline ends. CDR3 residues: CASSPNTEAFF. As DNA, the CDR3 is TGTGCCAGCAGCCCCAACACTGAAGCTTTCTTT.

This clonotype was picked up one time. Given a much more abundant clone one base away, this may be a read error. The chain uses TRBV2 and TRBJ2-7; the D gene is possibly TRBD2 (5 bases). CDR3 length: 12 amino acids. The germline CDR1 and CDR2 sequences are SNHLY and FYNNEI. The CDR3 nucleotides are TGTGTCAGCAGGAGGAGAAGCTACGAGCAGTACTTC. Its protein product is CVSRRRSYEQYF. Full variable domain (missing parts from reference TRBV2 and TRBJ2-7): EPEVTQTPSHQVTQMGQEVILRCVPISNHLYFYWYRQILGQKVEFLVSFYNNEISEKSEIFDDQFSVERPDGSNFTLKIRSTKLEDSAMYFCVSRRRSYEQYFGPGTRLTVT.

Only a few counts were recorded for this clonotype. This chain links TRBV30 with TRBJ1-5; D not resolved. The CDR3 is made up of 13 amino acids. V dropped 6 bases and J dropped 4 bases, with 13 bases sitting between them. Germline V gene data show CDR1 as GTSNPN and CDR2 as SVGIG (reference sequence). CDR3 sequence (DNA): TGTGCCTGCCAACTCGGTGGGAATCAGCCCCAGCATTTT. Translating it yields CACQLGGNQPQHF.

This clonotype occurred a few times. V gene TRBV6-5 combines with J gene TRBJ1-1; TRBD1 aligns across 7 bases. Per the germline V gene, CDR1 is MNHEY and CDR2 is SVGAGI. The CDR3 runs to 17 residues. The trim removed 1 base at V and 2 bases at J, leaving 10 bases unmatched. CDR3 nucleotides: TGTGCCAGCAGTTACTGGGCAGGGGGAGGCCCAAACACTGAAGCTTTCTTT. It specifies CASSYWAGGGPNTEAFF.

The V gene is TRBV20-1, the J gene TRBJ2-1; 8 nucleotides line up with TRBD2. Per germline, CDR1 DFQATT and CDR2 SNEGSKA (reference sequence). The CDR3 sequence is 11 residues long. The CDR3 DNA reads TGCAGCGGGACTAGCTACAATGAGCAGTTCTTC. Its translation is CSGTSYNEQFF.

This clonotype occurred a few times. The rearrangement uses TRBV4-3 and TRBJ1-1; the D gene is possibly TRBD1 (5 bases). V lost 0 bases to trimming and J lost 4 bases, with 12 bases between them. The CDR3 contains 15 residues. Germline values: CDR1 LGHNA, CDR2 YSLEER. In DNA, the CDR3 is TGCGCCAGCAGCCAAGATATTTCCGGGGGCACTGAAGCTTTCTTT. Its protein product is CASSQDISGGTEAFF.